This T cell receptor beta chain appears in the sequencing data of a study of cytomegalovirus exposure and HLA in healthy donors. Whole-study results and caveats: A later analysis appeared to link common viral pathogens to several of the most significant clusters. Donors belonging to an Asian-associated ancestry cluster reportedly showed fewer N-insertions in productive TCRs than the 666-donor mean, according to what a later analysis found. Most sequenced TCRs were rare (though some public TCRs occurred in many donors).

The study ran its PCR with 60 Vbeta and 13 Jbeta primers. Original processing notes: Later reanalysis found approximately 76 million unique TCR beta chains, roughly 10 million of them shared. Method: immunoSEQ multiplex PCR; TCRdb's copy keeps in-frame clones and lacks some. V and J calls and clone size are as listed in that table; D and trimming were resolved from the DNA. The sample carries around 140,000 clones, 75% to 85% recorded once. Germline values: CDR1 SNHLY, CDR2 FYNNEI. Trimming took off 6 bases at V and 7 bases at J, with 15 bases between the two ends. CDR3 length equals 13 residues. On this clone itself: Antigen unknown.

This receptor was taken from a woman aged 45-65 years in good health and CMV-seropositive. V usage is TRBV2 and J usage is TRBJ1-2; D may be TRBD1 (5 bases). Sequencing was done on a sample of PBMCs. The CDR3 region has the DNA TGTGCCAGCAGCTCAGGGTATTTAGGTGGCTACACCTTC. Residues: CASSSGYLGGYTF.